Listed here are 26 T cell receptor beta chains from one sample, sequenced in a study of T cells in Graves' hyperthyroidism and ophthalmopathy (dated by TCRdb to the late 2010s). The library was generated by multiplex PCR. Sequencing was carried out with an Illumina HiSeq 2000. Amplification of TCR beta CDR3 regions was carried out from RNA transcripts. For the first round of RT-PCR on the TCR CDR3, the HTBI primer set was used together with the Qiagen OneStep RT-PCR kit. Using fastp at Q25 and MiXCR, TCRdb reprocessed the public reads and kept productive beta chains. Identical CDR3 proteins give one entry, which carries the most common genes and DNA. This sample has about 610,000 distinct CDR3 sequences in its table, and under 15% of those were observed once. The ten top clones hold around 4.5% of the sample. The sample comprised blood. These receptors originate from a middle-aged woman with Graves' ophthalmopathy.

This clonotype was recorded at least ten times. The J gene is TRBJ2-7, the V gene TRBV28; 8 bases map to TRBD2. The CDR3 length is 16 residues. J lost 0 bases, V lost 6 bases, and 10 bases had no gene match. The V gene's germline CDR1 is MDHEN and CDR2 SYDVKM. DNA for the CDR3: TGTGCCAGCAGCCGGGGGGGGCGGTCCCTCTCCTACGAGCAGTACTTC. Its translation: CASSRGGRSLSYEQYF.

This clonotype was counted ten times or more. This chain uses TRBV5-1 with TRBJ2-5; TRBD2 aligns across 14 bases. Per the germline V gene, CDR1 is SGHRS and CDR2 is YFSETQ. This CDR3 is built from 17 residues. Germline trimming cut 0 bases from V and 5 bases from J; bases unmatched to any gene: 6. CDR3 coding DNA: TGCGCCAGCAGCTTGGCTCCGACTAGCGGGAGGGTGGAGACCCAGTACTTC. It is translated as CASSLAPTSGRVETQYF.

This clonotype was detected ten times or more. The rearrangement links TRBV4-1 to TRBJ1-5; TRBD1 might be the D (5 bases). The CDR3 consists of 13 residues. Trimming removed 4 bases from V and 6 bases from J, with 10 bases in between. Germline-derived CDR1 and CDR2 are MGHRA and YSYEKL. CDR3 in DNA: TGCGCCAGCAGCCCTGGGGGGGTTCAGCCCCAGCATTTT. It codes for CASSPGGVQPQHF.

In regard to this clonotype: One base away lies a much larger clone, so this may be a sequencing read error. The chain recombines TRBV12-3 or TRBV12-4 with TRBJ2-7; D gene ambiguous. The CDR3 length is 14 residues. The V and J ends lost 4 bases and 7 bases respectively, with 17 bases between them. CDR3 protein: CASSYAYNTEEQYF. In DNA form, the CDR3 reads TGTGCCAGCAGTTACGCATACAACACGGAGGAGCAGTACTTC.

This clonotype was recorded many times. This chain links TRBV28 with TRBJ1-1; D is unclear. This CDR3 comprises 15 residues. Trimming left V 2 bases short and J 1 base short, with 11 bases between. Germline lookup yields CDR1 MDHEN and CDR2 SYDVKM. The CDR3: CASSLGRSGNTEAFF. The DNA for the CDR3 is TGTGCCAGCAGTTTAGGGCGGTCGGGGAACACTGAAGCTTTCTTT.

Only a few counts were recorded for this clonotype. The V and J genes are TRBV7-8 and TRBJ2-6; D may be TRBD2 (6 bases). This CDR3 has 14 residues. Germline CDR1 SGHVS, CDR2 FQNEAQ. The ends were cut back, 8 bases at V and 3 bases at J, with 11 bases in the middle. As DNA, the CDR3 is TGTGCCAGCGGCCAGGGAGGTGGGGCCAACGTCCTGACTTTC. This codes for CASGQGGGANVLTF.

This clonotype came up many times. J is TRBJ2-7 and V is TRBV12-3 or TRBV12-4, with 8 bases matching TRBD1. The CDR3 is 15 residues long. The J segment lost 5 bases and the V segment lost 5 bases, leaving 11 bases of the junction unmatched. The CDR3 region is CASSQPRGRVHEQYF. The CDR3 region has the DNA TGTGCCAGCAGTCAGCCCAGGGGGCGCGTCCACGAGCAGTACTTC.

This clonotype occurred many times. The chain combines TRBV6-2 or TRBV6-3 with TRBJ2-7; possible D gene TRBD2, 5 bases. Trimming shortened V by 5 bases and J by 2 bases, and 16 bases separated the two germline ends. CDR1 is MNHEY and CDR2 is SVGEGT in the germline V gene. The length of the CDR3 is 15 residues. The CDR3 region is CASSRQVGDAYEQYF. The CDR3 DNA reads TGTGCCAGCAGTAGACAAGTCGGGGATGCCTACGAGCAGTACTTC.

This clonotype was detected a few times. This chain joins TRBV4-1 and TRBJ1-2, with 7 bases lining up with TRBD1. V trimming: 2 bases; J trimming: 8 bases; junction bases outside the gene matches: 11. CDR3 length equals 15 residues. Germline CDR1 MGHRA, CDR2 YSYEKL. DNA of the CDR3: TGCGCCAGCAGCCAACCGGGCCGGGACAGAGGCGGCTACACCTTC. Its translation: CASSQPGRDRGGYTF.

This clonotype was observed a handful of times. A much larger clone differs by one base, so this may be a read error. The chain combines TRBV20-1 with TRBJ2-7, with 8 bases lining up with TRBD1. The germline V gene has CDR1 DFQATT and CDR2 SNEGSKA (reference sequence). This CDR3 comprises 14 residues. The CDR3 loop is CSLRQGLSSHEQYF. The CDR3 DNA is TGCAGTCTCAGACAGGGGCTTTCCTCCCACGAGCAGTACTTC.

In its sample, this clonotype was seen many times. The chain links TRBV11-2 to TRBJ2-5; TRBD1 matches at 11 bases. This CDR3 comprises 16 residues. Trimming at V came to 5 bases and at J to 1 base, leaving 6 bases not matched to a gene. The V gene's germline CDR1 is SGHAT and CDR2 FQNNGV. The CDR3, as DNA: TGTGCCAGCAGCCCAGGTGGGACAGGGGGCCAAGAGACCCAGTACTTC. Translation: CASSPGGTGGQETQYF.

This clonotype was seen repeatedly, ten times or more. The chain has TRBV7-8 and TRBJ1-2; 7 bases line up with TRBD1. This CDR3 region has 13 residues. CDR1 is SGHVS and CDR2 is FQNEAQ in the germline V gene. Trimming took 4 bases from V and 8 from J; bases not matched to a gene: 7. The CDR3 DNA reads TGTGCCAGCAGCTCTCCAGGGGGACGCGGCTACACCTTC. It translates to CASSSPGGRGYTF.

This clonotype was seen many times. The junction differs from germline at one of its ends, possibly a read error. This chain links TRBV12-3 or TRBV12-4 with TRBJ2-5, with 7 bases identical to TRBD2. This CDR3 has 13 amino acids. This chain's CDR3 is CAGSFGGWETQYF. The CDR3 DNA reads as TGTGCCGGCAGTTTCGGGGGGTGGGAGACCCAGTACTTC.

This clonotype has ten or more counts. V is TRBV15 and J is TRBJ1-5; weak D call: TRBD1 (6 bases). Germline CDR1 reads LNHNV; CDR2 reads YYDKDF (reference sequence). The CDR3 length is 17 residues. Between the trimmed V and J ends, which lost 5 bases and 3 bases, there was a span of 20 bases. The CDR3 here is CATSSRRGASLNQPQHF. CDR3 bases: TGTGCCACCAGCTCCCGACGGGGGGCTTCTCTCAATCAGCCCCAGCATTTT.

This clonotype has ten or more counts. This rearrangement joins TRBV7-2 to TRBJ1-2; D is unclear. Looked up from germline, CDR1 is SGHTA and CDR2 is FQGNSA. V dropped 1 base and J dropped 4 bases, with 7 bases sitting between them. The CDR3 is 13 amino acids. This CDR3 is CASSLDTPYGYTF. In DNA, the CDR3 is TGTGCCAGCAGCTTAGATACGCCCTATGGCTACACCTTC. Full variable domain (outside the CDR3, taken from reference TRBV7-2 and TRBJ1-2): GAGVSQSPSNKVTEKGKDVELRCDPISGHTALYWYRQSLGQGLEFLIYFQGNSAPDKSGLPSDRFSAERTGGSVSTLTIQRTQQEDSAVYLCASSLDTPYGYTFGSGTRLTVV.

This clonotype appeared many times. The rearrangement uses TRBV19 and TRBJ2-5; D not certain. Trimming removed 3 bases from V and 1 base from J, with 6 bases in between. The germline V gene has CDR1 LNHDA and CDR2 SQIVND (reference sequence). CDR3 length: 13 amino acids. The CDR3 nucleotides read TGTGCCAGTAGTATCGGCTTCCAAGAGACCCAGTACTTC. Its protein is CASSIGFQETQYF.

This chain uses TRBV7-2 with TRBJ2-7, with D unresolved. Per the germline V gene, CDR1 is SGHTA and CDR2 is FQGNSA. This CDR3 contains 13 residues. V was shortened by 1 base and J by 3 bases, with 7 bases between the two germline ends. The CDR3 loop is CASSLDFGYEQYF. In DNA, the CDR3 is TGTGCCAGCAGCTTAGATTTTGGCTACGAGCAGTACTTC. The full variable domain, its missing parts supplied by reference TRBV7-2 and TRBJ2-7, is GAGVSQSPSNKVTEKGKDVELRCDPISGHTALYWYRQSLGQGLEFLIYFQGNSAPDKSGLPSDRFSAERTGGSVSTLTIQRTQQEDSAVYLCASSLDFGYEQYFGPGTRLTVT.

The chain combines TRBV19 with TRBJ1-1; D is unresolved. The CDR3 contains 12 residues. V shed 1 base and J shed 7 bases, with 7 bases lying between them. The germline V gene has CDR1 LNHDA and CDR2 SQIVND (reference sequence). The CDR3 here is CASSIGELEAFF. Here the CDR3 DNA reads TGTGCCAGTAGTATAGGTGAACTTGAAGCTTTCTTT.

At least ten counts were recorded for this clonotype. This rearrangement joins TRBV2 to TRBJ2-2, with 15 bases matching TRBD2. Trimming cost V 5 bases and J 7 bases; bases outside gene matches: 8. The germline gives CDR1 SNHLY, CDR2 FYNNEI. The CDR3 is 17 residues long. The CDR3 reads CASSPKGLAGGFGELFF. The CDR3 bases are TGTGCCAGCAGTCCCAAAGGACTAGCGGGAGGGTTCGGGGAGCTGTTTTTT.

CDR3 DNA: TGCAGTGCCGTACAGGGGGGTCTCGGCTACACCTTC. Protein product: CSAVQGGLGYTF. This chain links TRBV20-1 with TRBJ1-2, with TRBD1 matching over 8 bases. The germline gives CDR1 DFQATT, CDR2 SNEGSKA (reference sequence). This CDR3 contains 12 residues. V dropped 6 bases and J dropped 8; count of bases not matched to a gene: 8.

This clonotype showed up just a few times. The chain employs TRBV14 and TRBJ1-1; D might be TRBD1 (5 bases). Trimming removed 4 bases from V and 7 bases from J, with 13 bases in between. The germline V gene encodes CDR1 SGHDN and CDR2 FVKESK. This CDR3 has 13 residues. The CDR3 reads CASSPTGYYEAFF. The CDR3 DNA sequence: TGTGCCAGCAGCCCAACAGGATACTATGAAGCTTTCTTT.

This clonotype has at least ten counts. The chain carries TRBV10-3 and TRBJ2-2; possibly TRBD1 or TRBD2 for D (5 bases each). Trimming took 0 bases from V and 4 from J, leaving 12 bases between them. Germline lookup yields CDR1 ENHRY and CDR2 SYGVKD. The CDR3 length is 16 residues. The CDR3 is CAISESIGAGTGELFF. As DNA, the CDR3 is TGTGCCATCAGTGAGTCGATCGGGGCGGGCACCGGGGAGCTGTTTTTT.

This clonotype was observed many times. The rearrangement uses TRBV29-1 and TRBJ1-2; D is undetermined. From germline, CDR1 is SQVTM and CDR2 ANQGSEA. Trimming pared 0 bases from V and 8 bases from J, leaving 10 bases between. The CDR3 extends over 12 amino acids. The CDR3 DNA is TGCAGCGTTGAAGAATTGCGGCCCGGCTACACCTTC. Translated, it gives CSVEELRPGYTF. The whole variable domain, remainder taken from reference TRBV29-1 and TRBJ1-2, is SAVISQKPSRDICQRGTSLTIQCQVDSQVTMMFWYRQQPGQSLTLIATANQGSEATYESGFVIDKFPISRPNLTFSTLTVSNMSPEDSSIYLCSVEELRPGYTFGSGTRLTVV.

This clonotype was recorded at least ten times. The chain's CDR3 is CASSLYRDNTEAFF. CDR3 sequence (DNA): TGTGCCAGCAGTTTGTACAGGGACAACACTGAAGCTTTCTTT. The rearrangement uses TRBV12-3 or TRBV12-4 and TRBJ1-1; possible D gene TRBD1, 6 bases. CDR3 length: 14 amino acids. V lost 3 bases, J lost 2 bases, and 10 bases lay in between.

The table lists this clonotype with many counts. This rearrangement joins TRBV27 to TRBJ1-5; no firm D call. Germline CDR1 and CDR2: MNHEY and SMNVEV (reference sequence). V shed 5 bases and J shed 1 base, with 12 bases lying between them. This CDR3 has 15 residues. The CDR3 nucleotides are TGTGCCAGCAGTCCGTACTTACTCAGCAATCAGCCCCAGCATTTT. It yields the protein CASSPYLLSNQPQHF.

Ten or more counts support this clonotype. J is TRBJ2-7 and V is TRBV7-6; tentatively, D is TRBD1 (6 bases). V was clipped by 1 base and J by 4 bases, with 11 bases between them. Germline CDR1 SGHVS, CDR2 FNYEAQ. The CDR3 runs 14 residues. The CDR3 protein is CASSLVPGQYEQYF. The DNA of the CDR3 is TGTGCCAGCAGCTTAGTGCCCGGACAGTACGAGCAGTACTTC.